This TCR beta chain was recovered during a study of shared clonotypes between healthy human individuals. About the study: Used for every donor were three CD4 naive, three CD4 memory, two CD8 naive and one CD8 memory plate.

Details on this clone: Its antigen is currently unknown.

Study-level results: Rarefaction gave evidence that sorted-subset sequencing remained incomplete despite large depth. The naive CD4 repertoires of several donors were compared, and roughly 5% of clonotypes were shared.

Profiled with immunoSEQ multiplex PCR; TCRdb holds only in-frame clones, not every one. The table lists 2.3 million or so clones, 93% of them singletons. The sequence came from a man between 18 and 29 years old in good health. Some clones in this sample may be carry-over from other donors' samples. Specimen: naive CD4+ T cells from PBMCs. Sample subset: CD45RA+ positively selected.

The CDR3 DNA is TGTGCCAGCAGCATTCCCCAGGGGGAGACCCAGTACTTC. This translates into CASSIPQGETQYF. The chain uses TRBV5-6 and TRBJ2-5; D may be TRBD1 (6 bases). Per germline, CDR1 SGHDT and CDR2 YYEEEE. V gave up 4 bases and J gave up 5 bases, with 12 bases separating them. The CDR3 is 13 residues long.